These 3 T cell receptor beta chains were sequenced from one sample in a study of blood T cell repertoires in COVID-19. The assay was immunoSEQ multiplex PCR, and TCRdb's table has in-frame clones only and misses some. The sample lists a few hundred thousand clones, roughly 86% occurring once. The sequenced sample was PBMCs or T cells enriched from blood (not recorded which). These receptors all come from a man aged 40-49 years in a cohort exposed to, infected with or recovered from COVID-19 (not recorded which).

As for this clone: Other DNA sequences of this sample code for an identical CDR3. The CDR3, as DNA: TGTGCCAGCAGCTTCAATGGCGGTTCCTACGAGCAGTACTTC. This gives the protein CASSFNGGSYEQYF. The chain uses TRBV5-4 and TRBJ2-7; D is undetermined. V lost 2 bases, J lost 1 base, and 10 bases lay in between. Germline V gene lookup returns CDR1 SGHNT and CDR2 YYREEE (reference sequence). This CDR3 spans 14 amino acids.

A single count supports this clone. The V call is TRBV5-1, the J call TRBJ2-7, with 11 bases matching TRBD1. CDR1 is SGHRS and CDR2 is YFSETQ in the germline V gene. V shed 2 bases and J 6 bases; nucleotides not matched to a gene: 4. This CDR3 contains 14 residues. The CDR3 DNA reads TGCGCCAGCAGCTTCACCGGGACAGGGGGCGAGCAGTACTTC. Protein: CASSFTGTGGEQYF.

Only a few counts were recorded for this clone. This chain joins TRBV7-9 and TRBJ2-1; D gene ambiguous. V was cut by 1 base and J by 14 bases, with 9 bases left in between. The CDR3 runs 11 residues. Germline CDR1 and CDR2: SEHNR and FQNEAQ (reference sequence). The CDR3, as DNA: TGTGCCAGCAGCTTAGGCCTCTTAGAGTTCTTC. Encoded protein: CASSLGLLEFF.